The 15 T cell receptor beta chains below come from one sample, sequenced in a study of blood T cells in healthy people across ages. Primers used in a second PCR of about 6 to 11 cycles were a sample-barcoded 5' primer and a J-beta primer mix. TCRdb itself ran the 5' RACE reads through MiXCR, one entry per CDR3 protein. The table lists fewer than 1,000,000 distinct CDR3 sequences, 35% to 60% of them singletons. Sample: blood. The receptor source for this set is a man aged 80 or over in good health.

This clonotype was recorded a few times. This chain joins TRBV30 and TRBJ1-5, with 8 bases fitting TRBD1. The CDR3 covers 13 residues. Germline-derived CDR1 and CDR2 are GTSNPN and SVGIG (reference sequence). The V gene end was trimmed by 0 bases and the J gene end by 11 bases; junction bases not matched to a gene: 6. CDR3 in DNA: TGTGCCTGGAGTGTAAGTCAGGGGGCTGCCCAGCATTTT. Translation gives CAWSVSQGAAQHF.

The J gene is TRBJ2-5, the V gene TRBV10-3; 7 bases agree with TRBD1. The CDR3 extends over 15 amino acids. Germline values: CDR1 ENHRY, CDR2 SYGVKD. V lost 4 bases, J lost 12 bases, and 17 bases stayed unmatched. The CDR3 nucleotides read TGTGCCATCAGTGGAACGGACAGGAACGACGAGGCCAAGTACTTC. Its translation is CAISGTDRNDEAKYF.

This clonotype was observed a few times. The rearrangement links TRBV27 to TRBJ1-6; 9 nucleotides agree with TRBD1. There are 14 residues in the CDR3. V lost 4 bases to trimming and J lost 14 bases; unmatched junction nucleotides: 9. The germline V gene encodes CDR1 MNHEY and CDR2 SMNVEV (reference sequence). Here the CDR3 DNA reads TGTGCCAGCAGTTCCGGGACAGGGCAGAGGGCCCTCCACTTT. It codes for CASSSGTGQRALHF.

V is TRBV25-1 and J is TRBJ1-2, with no clear D. With 3 bases removed from V and 7 bases from J, the gap between germline ends came to 15 bases. The germline V gene has CDR1 MGHDK and CDR2 SYGVNS. This CDR3 is 14 amino acids long. This chain's CDR3 is CASSDGSRWSGYTF. The CDR3 nucleotides read TGTGCCAGCAGTGATGGCAGCCGATGGAGTGGCTACACCTTC.

The rearrangement uses TRBV18 and TRBJ1-2; 7 bases fit TRBD1. Germline V gives CDR1 KGHSH, CDR2 LQKENI. The CDR3 length is 15 residues. V trimming: 2 bases; J trimming: 5 bases; junction bases outside the gene matches: 8. In DNA, the CDR3 is TGTGCCAGCTCACCAGCTTCCGGGACAGCTTATGGCTACACCTTC. Its protein is CASSPASGTAYGYTF.

This clonotype was seen at least ten times. The gene calls are TRBV12-3 or TRBV12-4 and TRBJ2-1; TRBD2 matches at 11 bases. The J segment lost 4 bases and the V segment lost 5 bases, leaving 4 bases of the junction unmatched. This CDR3 region has 15 residues. The CDR3 DNA sequence: TGTGCCAGCAGTCGGACTAGCGGGCCTTACAATGAGCAGTTCTTC. Protein: CASSRTSGPYNEQFF.

A note on this clonotype: The junction differs from germline at one of its ends, possibly a read error. The chain is built from TRBV5-1 and TRBJ2-6; D is perhaps TRBD1 (5 bases). This CDR3 region has 15 residues. CDR1 is SGHRS, CDR2 YFSETQ, per germline. In nucleotides, the CDR3 is TGCGCCAGCAGCACCGAGAGCTCTGGGGCCAACGTCTTGACTTTC. Translated, it gives CASSTESSGANVLTF.

Remarks on this clonotype: Relative to the germline gene, one junction end is altered; a read error may explain this. The V gene is TRBV4-3, the J gene TRBJ2-3; TRBD1 aligns across 7 bases. The CDR3 runs 14 residues. The germline gives CDR1 LGHNA, CDR2 YSLEER. This CDR3 is CASSQGQGTDTRYF. Written as DNA, the CDR3 is TGCGCCAGCAGCCAAGGACAGGGCACAGATACGCGGTATTTT.

There are a few counts of this clonotype. The V call is TRBV4-2, the J call TRBJ2-1, with 7 bases identical to TRBD2. CDR1 and CDR2 (germline): LGHNA, YNFKEQ. This CDR3 contains 15 residues. The junction had 9 bases not matched to a gene; V was cut back by 0 bases and J by 10 bases. DNA of the CDR3: TGTGCCAGCAGCCAAGAAGGCAAGCGGGACGGGGAGCAGTTCTTC. It is translated as CASSQEGKRDGEQFF.

V and J are TRBV20-1 and TRBJ2-7; a possible D gene is TRBD2 (5 bases). The V end was cut by 1 base, the J end by 6 bases, with 13 bases between. The CDR3 runs 13 residues. The V gene's germline CDR1 is DFQATT and CDR2 SNEGSKA (reference sequence). CDR3 DNA sequence: TGCAGTGCTAGAGCCCCTCGAGGGTGCGAGCAGTACTTC. Amino acids: CSARAPRGCEQYF.

This clonotype has more than one count but fewer than ten. The rearrangement uses TRBV29-1 and TRBJ2-1; the D is unclear. CDR1 is SQVTM and CDR2 is ANQGSEA in the germline V gene. V was pared by 4 bases and J by 5 bases, with 9 bases between. The length of the CDR3 is 12 residues. CDR3 amino acids: CSVAQTDNEQFF. CDR3 DNA: TGCAGCGTTGCACAGACTGACAATGAGCAGTTCTTC.

The CDR3 sequence: CASSSGGVASNEKLFF. Here the CDR3 DNA reads TGTGCCAGCAGCTCTGGAGGGGTCGCATCTAATGAAAAACTGTTTTTT. The rearrangement uses TRBV7-4 and TRBJ1-4; D possibly corresponds to TRBD1 (5 bases). The CDR3 loop spans 16 amino acids. Germline V gene sequence: CDR1 SGHVT, CDR2 SQSDAQ. V was trimmed by 4 bases and J by 3 bases, leaving 15 bases between them. The whole variable domain, remainder taken from reference TRBV7-4 and TRBJ1-4, is GAGVSQSPRYKVAKRGRDVALRCDSISGHVTLYWYRQTLGQGSEVLTYSQSDAQRDKSGRPSGRFSAERPERSVSTLKIQRTEQGDSAVYLCASSSGGVASNEKLFFGSGTQLSVL.

The chain joins TRBV27 to TRBJ2-2; D possibly corresponds to TRBD1 (6 bases). This CDR3 contains 13 residues. With 6 bases removed from V and 7 bases from J, the gap between germline ends came to 12 bases. CDR1 is MNHEY, CDR2 SMNVEV, per germline (reference sequence). The chain's CDR3 is CASRQGQVGELFF. The CDR3 nucleotides read TGTGCCAGCAGACAGGGTCAAGTCGGGGAGCTGTTTTTT.

This clonotype has ten or more counts. The chain's CDR3 is CSAGGGDATQYF. For the CDR3, the DNA is TGCAGTGCTGGGGGGGGGGACGCTACGCAGTATTTT. The gene calls are TRBV20-1 and TRBJ2-3; TRBD2 matches 7 bases. Germline values: CDR1 DFQATT, CDR2 SNEGSKA (reference sequence). The CDR3 length is 12 residues. V gave up 5 bases and J gave up 8 bases; unmatched junction bases: 7.

This chain links TRBV5-1 with TRBJ2-7; D unclear. CDR1 is SGHRS, CDR2 YFSETQ, per germline. The CDR3 extends over 12 amino acids. Trimming took 6 bases from V and 3 from J, leaving 10 bases between them. The CDR3 loop is CASNQNDYEQYF. CDR3 bases: TGCGCCAGCAACCAGAACGACTACGAGCAGTACTTC.